Below, one TCR beta chain is given with its context. Participant reports of clinical history set cohort assignment. This sample is drawn from a study of blood T cell repertoires in COVID-19. In the original workflow: Reference gene primer amplification in the assay estimated nucleated cell counts. Measured with immunoSEQ multiplex PCR; TCRdb has only the in-frame clones, and not every one. V and J calls and clone size are those listed in that table; D and trimming were worked out from the DNA. The sample has nearly 250,000 clones; 70% to 90% are singletons. This CDR3 contains 14 residues. V shed 10 bases and J 6 bases; nucleotides not matched to a gene: 11. CDR1 is MNHEY, CDR2 SVGAGI, per germline.

The sequenced sample was PBMCs or T cells enriched from blood (not recorded which). The V gene is TRBV6-5, the J gene TRBJ1-5; 8 bases fit TRBD1. The clonotype originates from a man aged 45 to 65 who had been exposed to COVID-19. The CDR3 here is CATSITGTGQPQHF. The DNA of the CDR3 is TGTGCCACCTCGATTACCGGGACAGGTCAGCCCCAGCATTTT.